These 25 T cell receptor beta chains originate from one sample sequenced in a study of molecular identifiers for immune sequencing clone quantification. TCRdb independently ran MiXCR on the PCR reads; one entry per CDR3 protein. The top ten clones hold around 0.8% of a sample with about 500,000 distinct CDR3 sequences, about 26% of them seen once. The material sequenced was naive CD8+ T cells from blood, with Jurkat cell RNA spiked in. Subset meaning: FACS-sorted CD8+CD4-CCR7+CD45RA+ naive T cells. The receptors here all came from a human donor in good health. Some libraries in this study had Jurkat cell RNA spiked in.

This clonotype was recorded once. The V and J genes are TRBV4-3 and TRBJ2-7; D uncertain. The germline V gene has CDR1 LGHNA and CDR2 YSLEER. The CDR3 sequence is 15 residues long. Trimming took off 4 bases at V and 0 bases at J, with 13 bases between the two ends. The CDR3 protein is CASSRTEISSYEQYF. The CDR3, as DNA: TGCGCCAGCAGCCGCACAGAGATTAGCTCCTACGAGCAGTACTTC.

This clonotype was recorded at least ten times. The gene calls are TRBV6-2 or TRBV6-3 and TRBJ1-5, with D perhaps matching TRBD1 (6 bases). The CDR3 totals 15 residues. Looked up from germline, CDR1 is MNHEY and CDR2 is SVGEGT. V lost 6 bases to trimming and J lost 1 base, with 13 bases between them. CDR3 DNA sequence: TGTGCCAGCAGCTTCTCGGGGGCGAGCAATCAGCCCCAGCATTTT. Translating it yields CASSFSGASNQPQHF.

The genes are TRBV20-1 and TRBJ1-1, with a tentative D call TRBD1 (6 bases). The CDR3 length is 12 residues. The V end lost 8 bases, the J end lost 3 bases, and 13 bases lay between the germline ends. Per the germline V gene, CDR1 is DFQATT and CDR2 is SNEGSKA (reference sequence). As DNA, the CDR3 is TGCAGTTCGCAACCAGGGGACACTGAAGCTTTCTTT. This encodes CSSQPGDTEAFF.

The chain recombines TRBV2 with TRBJ1-1; TRBD1 matches at 7 bases. Germline lookup yields CDR1 SNHLY and CDR2 FYNNEI. The CDR3 sequence is 17 residues long. Trimming removed 8 bases from V and 3 bases from J; junction bases left unmatched: 18. CDR3 residues: CASRYRTGTFSDTEAFF. In DNA, the CDR3 is TGTGCCAGCCGTTATCGGACAGGAACCTTTTCAGACACTGAAGCTTTCTTT. Looking up the rest from reference TRBV2 and TRBJ1-1 gives the full variable domain: EPEVTQTPSHQVTQMGQEVILRCVPISNHLYFYWYRQILGQKVEFLVSFYNNEISEKSEIFDDQFSVERPDGSNFTLKIRSTKLEDSAMYFCASRYRTGTFSDTEAFFGQGTRLTVV.

The rearrangement joins TRBV28 to TRBJ1-2; possibly TRBD1 for D (6 bases). Germline V gene data show CDR1 as MDHEN and CDR2 as SYDVKM. With 3 bases removed from V and 8 bases from J, the gap between germline ends came to 16 bases. The length of the CDR3 is 14 residues. CDR3 region: CASSFSGGAGGYTF. The CDR3 DNA reads TGTGCCAGCAGTTTTTCGGGGGGCGCGGGAGGCTACACCTTC.

This clonotype occurred a few times. A much larger clonotype is one base distant, so this may be a read error. CDR3 nucleotide sequence: TGCAGCGTTGGACCTCTGGCGGGAGGGCCTCCCTATGGCTACAATGAGCAGTTCTTC. Amino acid sequence: CSVGPLAGGPPYGYNEQFF. This chain connects TRBV29-1 to TRBJ2-1; the match to TRBD2 covers 9 bases. The germline V gene has CDR1 SQVTM and CDR2 ANQGSEA. CDR3 size: 19 residues. V dropped 4 bases and J dropped 3; count of bases not matched to a gene: 19.

The chain recombines TRBV12-3 or TRBV12-4 with TRBJ2-3; D perhaps matches TRBD2 (5 bases). The CDR3 runs 16 residues. Trimming shortened V by 5 bases and J by 4 bases, and 19 bases separated the two germline ends. The DNA of the CDR3 is TGTGCCAGCAGTCCCTCCTTTAGCGAGAGATCAGATACGCAGTATTTT. As protein: CASSPSFSERSDTQYF.

This clonotype was counted at least ten times. This chain joins TRBV20-1 and TRBJ1-5, with TRBD1 matching 7 bases. This CDR3 contains 15 residues. Germline V CDR1 and CDR2: DFQATT, SNEGSKA (reference sequence). The V gene end was trimmed by 3 bases and the J gene end by 6 bases; junction bases not matched to a gene: 11. CDR3 DNA sequence: TGCAGTGCTAGGATCGACAGGGATGAAAGTCAGCCCCAGCATTTT. It yields the protein CSARIDRDESQPQHF.

Worth noting for this clonotype: A much more abundant neighbour one base away suggests this may be a read error. The chain has TRBV20-1 and TRBJ2-3, with D hard to call. V lost 0 bases to trimming and J lost 0 bases, with 16 bases between them. CDR3 length: 17 residues. Looked up from germline, CDR1 is DFQATT and CDR2 is SNEGSKA (reference sequence). The CDR3, as DNA: TGCAGTGCTAGAGATGCTCTAGGGCCTTTTAGCACAGATACGCAGTATTTT. Translated, it gives CSARDALGPFSTDTQYF.

V usage is TRBV6-5 and J usage is TRBJ1-1; tentative D call: TRBD1 (6 bases). Trimming pared 5 bases from V and 7 bases from J, leaving 20 bases between. This CDR3 has 15 amino acids. Germline CDR1 reads MNHEY; CDR2 reads SVGAGI. The CDR3, as DNA: TGTGCCAGCAGTCCTACGCAGGGGCTACCGAATGAAGCTTTCTTT. This encodes CASSPTQGLPNEAFF.

A remark on this clonotype: One end of the junction does not line up with germline, which may come from a read error. J is TRBJ2-7 and V is TRBV14; D is tentatively TRBD1 or TRBD2 (5 bases each). The V gene's germline CDR1 is SGHDN and CDR2 FVKESK. The CDR3 spans 16 residues. As DNA, the CDR3 is TGTGCCAGCAGCCAAGACCTTGGGCGTCTTAGGGACGAGCAGTGCTTC. It encodes CASSQDLGRLRDEQCF.

The rearrangement joins TRBV20-1 to TRBJ2-3; TRBD1 aligns across 12 bases. This CDR3 spans 15 amino acids. V was clipped by 6 bases and J by 5 bases; unmatched bases: 9. Germline assignment: CDR1 DFQATT and CDR2 SNEGSKA (reference sequence). The CDR3 DNA is TGCAGTGCCTACCCCGGGACAGGGGGCGTAGATACGCAGTATTTT. Its protein product is CSAYPGTGGVDTQYF.

This clonotype was seen more than once but under ten times. The chain recombines TRBV27 with TRBJ2-1; 13 nucleotides match TRBD2. The CDR3 covers 15 residues. V lost 6 bases to trimming and J lost 7 bases; unmatched junction nucleotides: 6. Germline V gene sequence: CDR1 MNHEY, CDR2 SMNVEV (reference sequence). The CDR3: CASSPGLAGLNEQFF. DNA for the CDR3: TGTGCCAGCAGCCCGGGACTAGCGGGATTGAATGAGCAGTTCTTC.

The V call is TRBV7-2, the J call TRBJ2-5; D remains unclear. Germline V gives CDR1 SGHTA, CDR2 FQGNSA. V lost 2 bases and J lost 0, with 10 bases in between. The CDR3 has 15 residues. CDR3 DNA sequence: TGTGCCAGCAGCTTAAACTGGCCAGACCAAGAGACCCAGTACTTC. This codes for CASSLNWPDQETQYF.

V usage is TRBV29-1 and J usage is TRBJ1-3; D is ambiguous. The ends were cut back, 3 bases at V and 0 bases at J, with 9 bases in the middle. The CDR3 is made up of 14 amino acids. Germline-derived CDR1 and CDR2 are SQVTM and ANQGSEA. For the CDR3, the DNA is TGCAGCGTTGATGGCAGTAGCTCTGGAAACACCATATATTTT. As protein: CSVDGSSSGNTIYF.

This clonotype was counted at least ten times. The V and J genes are TRBV5-1 and TRBJ1-5; D is uncertain. Trimming stripped 4 bases from V and 0 bases from J, with 11 bases between. CDR1 SGHRS and CDR2 YFSETQ come from the germline V gene. CDR3 size: 15 residues. In DNA, the CDR3 is TGCGCCAGCAGCCCCGCTCCGGGTAGCAATCAGCCCCAGCATTTT. Its protein is CASSPAPGSNQPQHF.

In this sample, this clonotype turned up many times. Here the CDR3 reads CASSPAGTTDTDTQYF. The DNA of the CDR3 is TGTGCCAGCAGCCCAGCCGGGACTACCGACACAGATACGCAGTATTTT. The chain carries TRBV7-9 and TRBJ2-3; 7 nucleotides line up with TRBD2. Germline V lookup: CDR1 SEHNR, CDR2 FQNEAQ (reference sequence). J gave up 2 bases and V 5 bases, and 10 bases lay outside the gene matches. CDR3 size: 16 residues. The entire variable domain, with the rest obtained from reference TRBV7-9 and TRBJ2-3, is as follows: DTGVSQNPRHKITKRGQNVTFRCDPISEHNRLYWYRQTLGQGPEFLTYFQNEAQLEKSRLLSDRFSAERPKGSFSTLEIQRTEQGDSAMYLCASSPAGTTDTDTQYFGPGTRLTVL.

J is TRBJ2-7 and V is TRBV25-1, with TRBD2 as a possible D gene (6 bases). Germline CDR1 and CDR2: MGHDK and SYGVNS. There are 15 residues in the CDR3. Trimming stripped 5 bases from V and 6 bases from J, with 20 bases between. CDR3 region: CASSPLGGISVEQYF. In nucleotides, the CDR3 is TGTGCCAGCAGTCCCCTGGGGGGTATTAGCGTCGAGCAGTACTTC.

This clonotype occurred many times. The V and J genes are TRBV30 and TRBJ2-1; no firm D call. The germline V and J ends were trimmed by 0 bases and 6 bases, with 9 bases remaining between them. CDR1 is GTSNPN and CDR2 is SVGIG in the germline V gene (reference sequence). CDR3 size: 13 residues. This CDR3 reads CAWSVTVPNEQFF. The CDR3 region has the DNA TGTGCCTGGAGTGTAACCGTTCCCAATGAGCAGTTCTTC. Combining the CDR3 with reference TRBV30 and TRBJ2-1 gives the whole variable domain SQTIHQWPATLVQPVGSPLSLECTVEGTSNPNLYWYRQAAGRGLQLLFYSVGIGQISSEVPQNLSASRPQDRQFILSSKKLLLSDSGFYLCAWSVTVPNEQFFGPGTRLTVL.

Many counts were recorded for this clonotype. The junction shows a germline mismatch at one end, possibly a read error. The CDR3 region has the DNA TGTGCCAGCAGCTTAGGATCCAGGGGTTACACTGAAGCTTTCTTT. Translated: CASSLGSRGYTEAFF. The rearrangement uses TRBV5-1 and TRBJ1-1; D is possibly TRBD1 (6 bases). This CDR3 comprises 15 residues. Germline-derived CDR1 and CDR2 are SGHRS and YFSETQ.

This clonotype was found once. The missing conserved phenylalanine or tryptophan at the end of this CDR3 makes a read error likely. The CDR3 DNA follows: TGTGCCAGCAGTGAACAGCGAGCCCAAGAGACCCAGTACCTC. Its translation: CASSEQRAQETQYL. The chain joins TRBV25-1 to TRBJ2-5, with D uncertain. The CDR3 consists of 14 residues. The germline CDR1 and CDR2 sequences are MGHDK and SYGVNS. Trimming pared 2 bases from V and 1 base from J, leaving 8 bases between.

In its sample, this clonotype was seen a few times. The gene calls are TRBV27 and TRBJ2-2; TRBD2 matches 10 bases. CDR3 size: 16 residues. Germline loops: CDR1 MNHEY, CDR2 SMNVEV (reference sequence). With V trimmed by 2 bases and J by 6 bases, 6 bases remained unmatched. For the CDR3, the DNA is TGTGCCAGCAGTTTAGGAGCGGGAGGGCCCCCCGGGGAGCTGTTTTTT. It codes for CASSLGAGGPPGELFF.

The chain recombines TRBV28 with TRBJ2-5; a possible D gene is TRBD2 (6 bases). The CDR3 is 16 amino acids. V was shortened by 5 bases and J by 7 bases, with 23 bases between the two germline ends. Germline lookup yields CDR1 MDHEN and CDR2 SYDVKM. The CDR3 region has the DNA TGTGCCAGCAGTCCCCTTTCCCGGGACTCACTGTGGACCCAGTACTTC. Encoded protein: CASSPLSRDSLWTQYF.

The chain combines TRBV12-3 or TRBV12-4 with TRBJ1-1, with D possibly matching TRBD1 (5 bases). The CDR3 is made up of 15 amino acids. Between the trimmed V and J ends, which lost 1 base and 3 bases, there was a span of 12 bases. Here the CDR3 reads CASSLGDGVYTEAFF. The DNA for the CDR3 is TGTGCCAGCAGTTTAGGGGACGGGGTATACACTGAAGCTTTCTTT.

This chain joins TRBV4-3 and TRBJ2-7; D uncertain. Trimming left V 2 bases short and J 4 bases short, with 9 bases between. The V gene's germline CDR1 is LGHNA and CDR2 YSLEER. This CDR3 comprises 13 residues. In nucleotides, the CDR3 is TGCGCCAGCAGCCAATATAAAGGTTACGAGCAGTACTTC. The encoded protein is CASSQYKGYEQYF.